One sample yielded the 16 T cell receptor beta chains listed below, sequenced in a study of blood T cell repertoires in COVID-19. Measured with immunoSEQ multiplex PCR; TCRdb has only the in-frame clones, and not every one. The table records about 160,000 clones, about 85% of them present only once. The sample taken for sequencing was peripheral blood. These receptors were collected from a human donor with acute or convalescent COVID-19. The donor label of this sample is uncertain.

V is TRBV27 and J is TRBJ1-2; D possibly corresponds to TRBD1 (5 bases). This CDR3 comprises 12 residues. CDR1 MNHEY and CDR2 SMNVEV come from the germline V gene (reference sequence). V shed 2 bases and J shed 6 bases, with 7 bases lying between them. The CDR3 DNA reads TGTGCCAGCAGTTTACGGGGGAATGGCTACACCTTC. It is translated as CASSLRGNGYTF.

The V gene is TRBV3-1 (or the pseudogene TRBV3-2), the J gene TRBJ1-2; no clear D gene. The CDR3 totals 14 residues. V was trimmed by 0 bases and J by 0 bases, leaving 5 bases between them. Germline V CDR1 and CDR2: LGHDT, YNNKEL (reference sequence). CDR3 in amino acids: CASSQEQANYGYTF. DNA of the CDR3: TGTGCCAGCAGCCAAGAGCAGGCTAACTATGGCTACACCTTC.

J is TRBJ1-6 and V is TRBV2; 9 nucleotides line up with TRBD1. This CDR3 is built from 14 residues. Germline-derived CDR1 and CDR2 are SNHLY and FYNNEI. Trimming cost V 8 bases and J 10 bases; bases outside gene matches: 9. The CDR3: CASGSGTGRSPLHF. CDR3 bases: TGTGCCAGCGGTTCTGGGACAGGGCGCTCACCCCTCCACTTT. Full variable domain (outside the CDR3, taken from reference TRBV2 and TRBJ1-6): EPEVTQTPSHQVTQMGQEVILRCVPISNHLYFYWYRQILGQKVEFLVSFYNNEISEKSEIFDDQFSVERPDGSNFTLKIRSTKLEDSAMYFCASGSGTGRSPLHFGNGTRLTVT.

V usage is TRBV2 and J usage is TRBJ2-2; 15 bases match TRBD2. Losses at the gene ends were 6 bases for V and 6 bases for J; bases not matched to a gene: 5. The CDR3 runs 16 residues. Germline CDR1 and CDR2: SNHLY and FYNNEI. CDR3 in amino acids: CASRGLAGGGSGELFF. CDR3 nucleotides: TGTGCCAGCAGGGGACTAGCGGGGGGAGGCTCCGGGGAGCTGTTTTTT.

V usage is TRBV7-9 and J usage is TRBJ2-3; 7 bases fit TRBD2. V was clipped by 2 bases and J by 6 bases; unmatched bases: 17. The length of the CDR3 is 18 residues. Germline V gene lookup returns CDR1 SEHNR and CDR2 FQNEAQ (reference sequence). CDR3 nucleotide sequence: TGTGCCAGCAGCTTAATTACTAGCGTCTTTCCCTTGGGCGATACGCAGTATTTT. The encoded protein is CASSLITSVFPLGDTQYF.

The rearrangement links TRBV7-9 to TRBJ1-1; possible D gene TRBD1, 6 bases. The CDR3 covers 14 residues. The germline V gene encodes CDR1 SEHNR and CDR2 FQNEAQ (reference sequence). V was trimmed by 1 base and J by 0 bases, leaving 6 bases between them. The CDR3 loop reads CASSLGQVNTEAFF. The CDR3 DNA follows: TGTGCCAGCAGCTTAGGACAGGTGAACACTGAAGCTTTCTTT.

This rearrangement joins TRBV24-1 to TRBJ2-1, with 14 bases aligning to TRBD2. Germline V gene lookup returns CDR1 KGHDR and CDR2 SFDVKD. The length of the CDR3 is 15 residues. Trimming removed 4 bases from V and 7 bases from J; junction bases left unmatched: 2. CDR3 loop: CATSEGLAGVNEQFF. The CDR3 bases are TGTGCCACCAGTGAGGGACTAGCGGGGGTAAATGAGCAGTTCTTC.

The V gene is TRBV7-4, the J gene TRBJ2-7; 8 positions match TRBD1. This CDR3 contains 18 residues. Germline V lookup: CDR1 SGHVT, CDR2 SQSDAQ. The trim removed 2 bases at V and 4 bases at J, leaving 16 bases unmatched. The CDR3 is CASSLSRFPGQVLYEQYF. In DNA form, the CDR3 reads TGTGCCAGCAGCTTAAGTAGGTTCCCGGGACAGGTTCTTTACGAGCAGTACTTC.

This sequence joins TRBV18 and TRBJ1-5; the D gene is possibly TRBD1 (6 bases). With 4 bases removed from V and 3 bases from J, the gap between germline ends came to 13 bases. CDR1 and CDR2 from the germline V gene are KGHSH and LQKENI. The CDR3 is made up of 15 amino acids. CDR3 residues: CASSLDTGNNQPQHF. DNA of the CDR3: TGTGCCAGCTCACTAGATACAGGGAACAATCAGCCCCAGCATTTT.

A single count supports this clone. V gene TRBV5-1 combines with J gene TRBJ1-2, with a weak D call TRBD1 (6 bases). From germline, CDR1 is SGHRS and CDR2 YFSETQ. V shed 5 bases and J shed 6 bases, with 23 bases lying between them. CDR3 length: 16 amino acids. CDR3 protein: CASSRIPNREVNGYTF. CDR3 coding DNA: TGCGCCAGCAGTCGGATTCCTAACAGGGAAGTGAATGGCTACACCTTC.

The chain employs TRBV7-9 and TRBJ1-1; D possibly corresponds to TRBD1 (5 bases). Trimming took 11 bases from V and 3 from J, leaving 10 bases between them. CDR1 and CDR2 from the germline V gene are SEHNR and FQNEAQ (reference sequence). This CDR3 region has 11 residues. CDR3 DNA sequence: TGTGCCGCGGGGCCGGACACTGAAGCTTTCTTT. Translating it yields CAAGPDTEAFF.

This sequence joins TRBV12-3 or TRBV12-4 and TRBJ1-2; D possibly corresponds to TRBD1 (5 bases). Trimming removed 5 bases from V and 6 bases from J, with 13 bases in between. The CDR3 length is 13 residues. This CDR3 reads CASSPRAGNGYTF. The CDR3 DNA reads TGTGCCAGCAGTCCGCGAGCAGGGAATGGCTACACCTTC.

This sequence joins TRBV4-3 and TRBJ1-1; the D gene is possibly TRBD1 (6 bases). The CDR3 runs 15 residues. Trimming removed 2 bases at V and 8 bases at J, with 18 bases between. The germline V gene encodes CDR1 LGHNA and CDR2 YSLEER. CDR3 protein: CASSQQRARTEEAFF. The CDR3 DNA reads TGCGCCAGCAGCCAACAAAGAGCTAGGACAGAAGAAGCTTTCTTT.

In regard to this clone: It is unclear where the CDR3 begins or ends on the DNA, so no DNA is shown, and the CDR3 is as TCRdb lists it. The rearrangement links TRBV30 to TRBJ1-2. 14 amino acids form the CDR3, both terminal residues included. Germline assignment: CDR1 GTSNPN and CDR2 SVGIG (reference sequence). The CDR3 loop is CAWSSGLTFGGYTF.

This rearrangement joins TRBV5-1 to TRBJ2-7, with a weak D call TRBD2 (6 bases). The ends were cut back, 0 bases at V and 0 bases at J, with 7 bases in the middle. This CDR3 is built from 14 residues. Germline loops: CDR1 SGHRS, CDR2 YFSETQ. The CDR3 DNA reads TGCGCCAGCAGCTTGGGGGGGGACTCCTACGAGCAGTACTTC. Its translation is CASSLGGDSYEQYF. Variable domain in full (rest from reference TRBV5-1 and TRBJ2-7): KAGVTQTPRYLIKTRGQQVTLSCSPISGHRSVSWYQQTPGQGLQFLFEYFSETQRNKGNFPGRFSGRQFSNSRSEMNVSTLELGDSALYLCASSLGGDSYEQYFGPGTRLTVT.

A single count supports this clone. The chain employs TRBV10-2 and TRBJ1-1; a weak D match, TRBD1 (5 bases). This CDR3 is 13 amino acids long. Trimming shortened V by 10 bases and J by 1 base, and 13 bases separated the two germline ends. The germline V gene encodes CDR1 WSHSY and CDR2 SAAADI. As DNA, the CDR3 is TGCGCCACTTCTTTGGGGGGGAACACTGAAGCTTTCTTT. Amino acid sequence: CATSLGGNTEAFF.